The 6 T cell receptor beta chains in this list originate from one sample, sequenced in a study of Ad26.COV2.S vaccination and SARS-CoV-2 variants (dated by TCRdb to the early 2020s). The treatment or condition label, as the study defines it: around 19 received Ad26.COV2.S at low or high dose, single or two shots; 5 received placebo; per-sample allocation not given. For vaccine and placebo recipients, repertoires were sequenced using samples collected on day 63 after the first injection. Preparation of the library involved the immunoSEQ multiplex PCR assay. The clones in this table, taken by TCRdb from immuneACCESS, are in-frame only. Not every clone is retained; where verified, under half of the shortfall comes from an unresolved V gene, and the cause of the rest is unknown. The sample records 440,000 or so clones, about 92% of which are singletons. The ten top clones hold more than 1.5% of the sample.

The sample here was peripheral blood, taken in a trial of Ad26.COV2.S vaccine versus placebo. The receptors derive from a person between 18 and 59 years old who received the Ad26.COV2.S COVID-19 vaccine or a placebo.

The rearrangement joins TRBV7-4 to TRBJ2-1; 8 positions match TRBD1. V was pared by 5 bases and J by 5 bases, with 8 bases of the junction left unmatched. From germline, CDR1 is SGHVT and CDR2 SQSDAQ. The CDR3 loop spans 15 amino acids. CDR3 in DNA: TGTGCCAGCAGCAGCGCGGGGACAGGCGACAATGAGCAGTTCTTC. Amino acid sequence: CASSSAGTGDNEQFF.

The chain uses TRBV19 and TRBJ1-5; D is perhaps TRBD1 (5 bases). CDR1 is LNHDA and CDR2 is SQIVND in the germline V gene (reference sequence). CDR3 size: 13 residues. V was shortened by 5 bases and J by 6 bases, with 11 bases between the two germline ends. The CDR3 DNA is TGTGCCAGTAGTTCAGGGACTGCTCAGCCCCAGCATTTT. It is translated as CASSSGTAQPQHF. Filled out from reference TRBV19 and TRBJ1-5, the complete variable domain reads DGGITQSPKYLFRKEGQNVTLSCEQNLNHDAMYWYRQDPGQGLRLIYYSQIVNDFQKGDIAEGYSVSREKKESFPLTVTSAQKNPTAFYLCASSSGTAQPQHFGDGTRLSIL.

The J gene is TRBJ1-6, the V gene TRBV9; D is possibly TRBD1 (5 bases). The CDR3 totals 15 residues. Trimming left V 6 bases short and J 10 bases short, with 20 bases between. Germline CDR1 reads SGDLS; CDR2 reads YYNGEE. The CDR3 DNA reads as TGTGCCAGCACCACTGGGACGGACGGGCGCTCACCCCTCCACTTT. Its protein is CASTTGTDGRSPLHF.

This clone was detected only once. The chain employs TRBV19 and TRBJ1-2, with D maybe TRBD1 (5 bases). CDR1 is LNHDA and CDR2 is SQIVND in the germline V gene (reference sequence). V lost 6 bases to trimming and J lost 4 bases, with 21 bases between them. The CDR3 covers 16 residues. In nucleotides, the CDR3 is TGTGCCAGTAGGAATGACCGAGGCGGGGGTGGCTATGGCTACACCTTC. Its protein product is CASRNDRGGGGYGYTF.

This chain uses TRBV7-6 with TRBJ2-7; perhaps TRBD1 as D (5 bases). V dropped 7 bases and J dropped 0 bases, with 16 bases sitting between them. This CDR3 region has 15 residues. Germline CDR1 and CDR2: SGHVS and FNYEAQ. The CDR3 DNA is TGTGCCAGCACCCGCTCCAGGGATAGCTCCTACGAGCAGTACTTC. Its protein product is CASTRSRDSSYEQYF.

This chain uses TRBV7-8 with TRBJ1-6; 8 nucleotides agree with TRBD1. CDR3 length equals 19 residues. J gave up 0 bases and V 3 bases, and 10 bases lay outside the gene matches. Germline-derived CDR1 and CDR2 are SGHVS and FQNEAQ. CDR3 in DNA: TGTGCCAGCAGCTTGGACAGGGAAAGGGAGAGCTCCTATAATTCACCCCTCCACTTT. Protein sequence: CASSLDRERESSYNSPLHF.